These T cell receptor beta chains were read from a single sample in a study of cytomegalovirus exposure and HLA in healthy donors. Profiling relied on immunoSEQ multiplex PCR, and the TCRdb table lists in-frame clones only, not all of them. This table has over 130,000 clones, about 80% appearing once. The sample consisted of PBMCs. Receptor source: a man younger than 45 in good health and CMV-seropositive. Both conserved end residues are part of each CDR3. Each record gives: clone size, V gene, J gene, D gene, CDR3 DNA, CDR3 protein. D genes are given only for firm matches. Not all rows give a size; the values are once, few, many and, for expanded clones, a class.

.	TRBV5-1	TRBJ2-1	.	TGCGCCAGCAGTTTGGCTTTCTATGAGCAGTTCTTC	CASSLAFYEQFF
few	TRBV5-4	TRBJ1-2	.	TGTGCCAGCAGCTTGGGAGGAGCGAACTATGGCTACACCTTC	CASSLGGANYGYTF
.	TRBV19	TRBJ1-1	.	TGTGCCAGCCAACGGGTGGGGGCGAACACTGAAGCTTTCTTT	CASQRVGANTEAFF
.	TRBV18	TRBJ1-2	TRBD1	TGTGCCAGCTCACCAGGGACAGGGGAAGGGTATGGCTACACCTTC	CASSPGTGEGYGYTF
.	TRBV7-9	TRBJ2-5	TRBD2	TGTGCCAGCAGGGGGGGGAAAGAGACCCAGTACTTC	CASRGGKETQYF
.	TRBV6-1	TRBJ1-6	.	TGTGCCAGCAGTGAAATCGTATATAATTCACCCCTCCACTTT	CASSEIVYNSPLHF
.	TRBV7-6	TRBJ1-2	.	TGTGCCAGCAGCTCGGGGTATAACTATGGCTACACCTTC	CASSSGYNYGYTF
.	TRBV6-5	TRBJ2-5	TRBD1	TGTGCCAGCTCCCATCAGGGGGCCGGTGAGACCCAGTACTTC	CASSHQGAGETQYF
.	TRBV28	TRBJ1-1	.	TGTGCCAGCAGTTTAACAGTGAACACTGAAGCTTTCTTT	CASSLTVNTEAFF
.	TRBV6-1	TRBJ1-2	.	TGTGCCAGCAGTGGAGACCGGCGGTATGGCTACACCTTC	CASSGDRRYGYTF
.	TRBV27	TRBJ1-2	.	TGTGCCAGCAGTTTATCGTCCCCGCTCGGGCACGGGGTTAACTATGGCTACACCTTC	CASSLSSPLGHGVNYGYTF
few	TRBV7-9	TRBJ2-2	TRBD2	TGTGCCAGCAGCTCCTCCGAGGGACTAGCGGCCACCGGGGAGCTGTTTTTT	CASSSSEGLAATGELFF
.	TRBV6-5	TRBJ2-1	TRBD2	TGTGCCAGCAGTTACCGGGGTAGCGGGAAAGACAATGAGCAGTTCTTC	CASSYRGSGKDNEQFF
.	TRBV7-6	TRBJ2-5	.	TGTGCCAGCAGCCCTTCGACTAGTACCCAGTACTTC	CASSPSTSTQYF
few	TRBV5-6	TRBJ1-4	TRBD1	TGTGCCAGCAGGGCAGCCGGGACAGACAATGAAAAACTGTTTTTT	CASRAAGTDNEKLFF
.	TRBV7-2	TRBJ2-3	TRBD2	TGTGCCAGCAGCCCCCGGGCAGCGGGATTCACAGATACGCAGTATTTT	CASSPRAAGFTDTQYF
.	TRBV10-3	TRBJ1-1	.	TGTGCCATCAGTGAGGCGGGGGGGGGAGTCACTGAAGCTTTCTTT	CAISEAGGGVTEAFF
.	TRBV6-4	TRBJ2-1	TRBD2	TGTGCCAGCAGTGGAAGCGGGGGATACGAGCAGTTCTTC	CASSGSGGYEQFF
medium-sized	TRBV6-5	TRBJ2-1	.	TGTGCCAGCAGTTACTCGCGTGCCGGGGGAAAGGATGAGCAGTTCTTC	CASSYSRAGGKDEQFF
.	TRBV19	TRBJ2-3	TRBD2	TGTGCCAGTAGTATCGGACCTAGCGGCTCAGATACGCAGTATTTT	CASSIGPSGSDTQYF
.	TRBV19	TRBJ2-2	TRBD1	TGTGCCAGTACTAAAGGGGACAGGAACACCGGGGAGCTGTTTTTT	CASTKGDRNTGELFF
.	TRBV27	TRBJ1-3	TRBD1	TGTGCCAGCAGAGAGGACAGGGGATCTGGAAACACCATATATTTT	CASREDRGSGNTIYF
.	TRBV7-9	TRBJ1-1	.	TGTTCCAGCAGCTTCGGACAGACGTCGAACACTGAAGCTTTCTTT	CSSSFGQTSNTEAFF
.	TRBV11-3	TRBJ2-2	.	TGTGCCAGCAGCATTAGGGGTTCCGGGGAGCTGTTTTTT	CASSIRGSGELFF
once	TRBV28	TRBJ1-2	TRBD1	TGTGCCAGCAAGGACAGGGGGTTAGATAGTGATGGCTACACCTTC	CASKDRGLDSDGYTF
.	TRBV6-4	TRBJ2-1	TRBD2	TGTGCCAGCAGTGACTCTTTCGGGGCTAGCGGGAGTCCATCCTCCTACAATGAGCAGTTCTTC	CASSDSFGASGSPSSYNEQFF
.	TRBV9	TRBJ1-4	TRBD1	TGTGCCAGCAGCGCGGGGACCGGGACAGGGAAGGAAAAACTGTTTTTT	CASSAGTGTGKEKLFF
few	TRBV7-3	TRBJ2-1	TRBD1	TGTGCCAGCAGCTTAAGGTTGGACAGGTTAAACAATGAGCAGTTCTTC	CASSLRLDRLNNEQFF
once	TRBV5-1	TRBJ2-2	.	TGCGCCAGCAGCTTGGCACTTTCCAACACCGGGGAGCTGTTTTTT	CASSLALSNTGELFF
.	TRBV7-9	TRBJ2-7	.	TGTTCCAGCAGCCGTCTAGCCTACGAGCAGTACTTC	CSSSRLAYEQYF
.	TRBV18	TRBJ1-3	.	TGTGCCAGCTCACCAGGGAGGTCTGGAAACACCATATATTTT	CASSPGRSGNTIYF